A selection of T cell receptor beta chains follows, all from one sample in a study of CD8+ T cells in alopecia areata. TCRdb's table, derived via immunoSEQ multiplex PCR, lists solely in-frame clones and lacks some. The table records 95,000 to 110,000 clones, around 83% of them present only once. Sample: CD8+ T cells sorted from blood, taken at week 24, from a patient treated with tofacitinib. The receptors stem from a human donor with alopecia areata. Each CDR3 is given without its conserved first and last residue.

V: TRBV9; CDR3: ASSPSLRGQLEKLF
V: TRBV19; CDR3: ASSILTSGGTDTQY
V: TRBV29-1; CDR3: SVARGLPPDTQY
V: TRBV19; CDR3: ASSPAPYQPQH
V: TRBV29-1; CDR3: SAPEGQGAGYT
V: TRBV11-2; CDR3: ASSQIAGGNNEQF
V: TRBV29-1; CDR3: SVEDVQGHGYT
V: TRBV4-3; CDR3: ASSQDRTEAF
V: TRBV27; CDR3: ASSFTGGPRNQPQH
V: TRBV5-4; CDR3: ASSFWTDTQY
V: TRBV9; CDR3: ASSRADNEQF
V: TRBV25-1; CDR3: ASSTGVDTQY
V: TRBV29-1; CDR3: SVERGDAGELF
V: TRBV7-8; CDR3: ASSRSGSNFYNSPLH
V: TRBV11-2; CDR3: ASSLDPGTGVYEQY
V: TRBV2; CDR3: ASSAPTTGELF
V: TRBV7-6; CDR3: ASSLDRGDSPLH
V: TRBV7-3; CDR3: ASSSGYSGANVLT
V: TRBV2; CDR3: ASSERLRDNEQF
V: TRBV6-5; CDR3: ASTSDGTGSYEQY
V: TRBV2; CDR3: ASSGGNMRNSPLH
V: TRBV14; CDR3: ASSLNRVFGNTIY
V: TRBV19; CDR3: ASSFGFGTGSYEQY
V: TRBV6-5; CDR3: ALGTGEEQY
V: TRBV5-6; CDR3: ASSGVTGELF
V: TRBV29-1; CDR3: SVETVRGGSYEQY
V: TRBV7-9; CDR3: ASALQGAANIQY
V: TRBV10-3; CDR3: AISESGGTYEQY
V: TRBV29-1; CDR3: SAAGPADTGELF
V: TRBV4-1; CDR3: ASSQEWGLADEQF
V: TRBV4-1; CDR3: ASLGSGGPAPDTQY
V: TRBV7-9; CDR3: ASSKTRDGGLRETQY
V: TRBV4-3; CDR3: ASSLPRKRTYQETQY
V: TRBV7-9; CDR3: ASSLQASNQPQH
V: TRBV5-6; CDR3: ASSSTPTANTGELF
V: TRBV6-5; CDR3: ASSYSIADTQY
V: TRBV10-3; CDR3: AISESQLTREAF
V: TRBV4-3; CDR3: ASSKSGTGGYEQY
V: TRBV4-3; CDR3: ASSQARNTGELF
V: TRBV30; CDR3: AWTRTQETQY
V: TRBV14; CDR3: ASSQGLELGNNEQF
V: TRBV27; CDR3: ASSLNAGNQPQH
V: TRBV7-9; CDR3: ASSLGGWQGNTEAF
V: TRBV2; CDR3: ASSSYPGQRETQY
V: TRBV19; CDR3: ASSIDPIDRDTGELF
V: TRBV5-6; CDR3: ASSLGSGYEQY
V: TRBV7-9; CDR3: ASSRERNIYEQY